The next 21 T cell receptor beta chains were all read from a single sample in a study of tissue T cells after allogeneic stem cell transplantation (dated by TCRdb to 2021 to 2024). What the time point label conveys for this sample: mouse harvest day 7 after allogeneic transplant. Mouse grafts combined 10^7 T-cell-depleted bone marrow cells with 10^6 splenic CD5+ T cells, given via tail vein injection. Receptor amplification or capture employed the immunoSEQ multiplex PCR assay. TCRdb obtained this table from immuneACCESS and retained in-frame rearrangements with V and J assigned. These tables miss some clones; where compared with another copy, unresolved V genes account for less than half of the shortfall, and the remainder is unexplained. This sample is represented by roughly 9,700 clones; about 47% of them were singletons. The ten largest clones represent roughly 6.9% of the sample. The sample taken for sequencing was gut tissue. The receptors derive from a female BALB/c mouse given C57BL/6 T cells with graft-versus-host disease after an allogeneic hematopoietic cell transplant.

Of note for this clone: Germline and genes here are mouse. The read ends 1 residue shy of where the CDR3 ends; the end is completed using the germline J gene. The genes are TRBV23 and TRBJ1-1. Germline assignment: CDR1 KGHTA and CDR2 FQNQQP. The CDR3 totals 12 residues. The covered CDR3 bases are TGCTCCAGCAGTCACTCGGGGGCAGAAGTCTTC. Residues: CSSSHSGAEVF. From start to end, the CDR3 is CSSSHSGAEVFF.

To note about this clone: Mouse gene names and germline throughout. With the read ending 1 residue before the CDR3 end, the germline J gene is used to fill in that end. The chain recombines TRBV12-2 with TRBJ1-6; D unclear. TRBJ1-6 is marked as an open reading frame, function uncertain. The germline gives CDR1 SGHLS, CDR2 HYDKME. There are 11 residues in the CDR3. V lost 2 bases to trimming and J lost 8 bases, with 3 bases between them. The CDR3: CASSPDSPLYF. The CDR3 DNA, read in part, is TGTGCCAGCTCTCCGGATTCGCCCCTCTAC.

Points on this clone: Gene names follow the mouse nomenclature. The read halts 1 residue ahead of the CDR3 end, with the missing end drawn from the germline J gene. The chain couples TRBV13-1 to TRBJ2-3, with 10 bases identical to TRBD2. Germline values: CDR1 NSHNY, CDR2 SYGAGN. V lost 4 bases and J lost 0; bases outside the gene matches: 2. CDR3 length: 15 amino acids. CDR3: CASSLWGGSAETLYF. The covered CDR3 bases are TGTGCCAGCAGTCTCTGGGGGGGCAGTGCAGAAACGCTGTAT.

As to this clone: Germline and genes here are mouse. The CDR3 goes on 1 residue after the read ends, and that part is filled in from the germline J gene. The chain combines TRBV26 with TRBJ1-3, with 9 nucleotides matching TRBD1. Trimming removed 2 bases from V and 1 base from J; junction bases left unmatched: 0. Germline V gene data show CDR1 as KGHPV and CDR2 as FQNQEV (reference sequence). The CDR3 length is 15 residues. The CDR3 loop reads CASSLTGGSGNTLYF. The part of the CDR3 DNA that was read is TGTGCCAGCAGTCTGACAGGGGGCTCTGGAAATACGCTCTAT.

Sample share makes this clone medium-sized. Any gene name here is a mouse gene name. The sequence runs out 1 residue before the end of the CDR3; the remainder is reconstructed from the germline J gene. The chain links TRBV13-1 to TRBJ1-2, with TRBD1 identical over 7 bases. From germline, CDR1 is NSHNY and CDR2 SYGAGN. The V segment lost 5 bases and the J segment 0 bases; nucleotides outside the gene matches: 4. This CDR3 comprises 14 residues. The CDR3 DNA, read in part, is TGTGCCAGCAGCCCGGGACAGCCAAACTCCGACTACACC. This translates into CASSPGQPNSDYT. The CDR3 as a whole reads CASSPGQPNSDYTF.

As to this clone: The gene symbols are mouse symbols. The CDR3 end lies 1 residue beyond the end of the read and is filled in from the germline J gene. This sequence joins TRBV13-1 and TRBJ2-4; either TRBD1 or TRBD2 may supply D (6 bases each). The ends were cut back, 1 base at V and 6 bases at J, with 9 bases in the middle. This CDR3 region has 13 residues. The germline gives CDR1 NSHNY, CDR2 SYGAGN. The CDR3 sequence: CASSDMGANTLYF. Partial CDR3 DNA: TGTGCCAGCAGTGATATGGGGGCTAACACCTTGTAC.

This clone came up once. Gene names refer to mouse genes. The DNA ends 1 residue before the CDR3 does, and the rest of the CDR3 is filled in from the germline J gene. V usage is TRBV19 and J usage is TRBJ2-1, with 10 bases matching TRBD2. CDR1 and CDR2 (germline): FNHDT, SITEND (reference sequence). J gave up 1 base and V 2 bases, and 3 bases lay outside the gene matches. The CDR3 is made up of 16 amino acids. The sequenced part of the CDR3 DNA is TGTGCCAGCAGTATGGGGACTGGGGCAAACTATGCTGAGCAGTTC. It is translated as CASSMGTGANYAEQF. The CDR3 reads in full as CASSMGTGANYAEQFF.

As concerns this clone: Gene names are mouse gene names. Read sequence stops 1 residue before the CDR3 end, and the germline J gene provides the missing end. The chain carries TRBV15 and TRBJ2-4; TRBD1 aligns across 7 bases. The CDR3 is 12 amino acids. The J segment lost 7 bases and the V segment lost 2 bases, leaving 0 bases of the junction unmatched. From germline, CDR1 is SGHND and CDR2 FRSKSL. CDR3 residues: CASSLTGDTLYF. The part of the CDR3 DNA that was read is TGTGCCAGCAGTTTAACAGGGGACACCTTGTAC.

This clone is medium-sized by share. Gene names denote mouse genes. With the read ending 1 residue before the CDR3 end, the germline J gene is used to fill in that end. The rearrangement uses TRBV1 and TRBJ2-7, with D tentatively TRBD1 (6 bases). Germline loops: CDR1 NSQYPW, CDR2 LRSPGD (reference sequence). Trimming took 3 bases from V and 7 from J, leaving 13 bases between them. The CDR3 runs to 13 residues. This chain's CDR3 is CTCSAAGDEEQYF. The sequenced part of the CDR3 DNA is TGCACCTGCAGTGCTGCAGGGGATGAAGAACAGTAC.

For this clone: Genes and germline are mouse. The read ends 1 residue early relative to the CDR3; the germline J gene fills the gap. V gene TRBV26 combines with J gene TRBJ2-7; 7 bases match TRBD1. Germline loops: CDR1 KGHPV, CDR2 FQNQEV (reference sequence). CDR3 length: 13 amino acids. V lost 6 bases and J lost 2; bases outside the gene matches: 4. CDR3 loop: CASRRQGTYEQYF. The CDR3 bases that were read are TGTGCCAGCAGAAGACAGGGAACCTATGAACAGTAC. The variable domain in full, completed from reference TRBV26 and TRBJ2-7, reads NSKVIQTPRYLVKGQGQKAKMRCIPEKGHPVVFWYQQNKNNEFKFLINFQNQEVLQQIDMTEKRFSAECPSNSPCSLEIQSSEAGDSALYLCASRRQGTYEQYFGPGTRLTVL.

This clone was recorded a few times. These gene names are mouse names. From the germline J gene comes the end of the CDR3, since the read stops 1 residue before it. The V gene is TRBV13-1, the J gene TRBJ1-5; D is perhaps TRBD1 (5 bases). Germline V gives CDR1 NSHNY, CDR2 SYGAGN. The CDR3 is 14 residues long. The V end lost 0 bases, the J end lost 2 bases, and 6 bases lay between the germline ends. The CDR3 loop is CASSDGTYNQAPLF. Partial CDR3 DNA: TGTGCCAGCAGTGATGGGACATACAACCAGGCTCCGCTT.

Concerning this clone: Genes and germline come from the mouse. The read terminates 1 residue before the CDR3 end, so the remaining end is supplied by the germline J gene. The V call is TRBV13-2, the J call TRBJ2-7; TRBD2 agrees at 9 bases. The V segment lost 0 bases and the J segment 3 bases; nucleotides outside the gene matches: 4. CDR1 is NNHNN, CDR2 SYGAGS, per germline (reference sequence). The CDR3 is 15 amino acids. The CDR3 DNA, read in part, is TGTGCCAGCGGTGATGTAACTGGGGGGCTCTATGAACAGTAC. Residues: CASGDVTGGLYEQY. In full, the CDR3 reads CASGDVTGGLYEQYF.

The sample holds one count of this clone. The listed genes are named as in mouse. The read halts 1 residue ahead of the CDR3 end, with the missing end drawn from the germline J gene. The rearrangement joins TRBV4 to TRBJ2-5; 9 bases are shared with TRBD2. After removal of 9 bases from V and 2 bases from J, the junction contained 6 bases not matched to a gene. The germline V gene has CDR1 LGHDT and CDR2 YNNKQL (reference sequence). The CDR3 consists of 14 residues. The DNA read from the CDR3 is TGTGCCAGAGTTCCGGGACTGGGCCAAGACACCCAGTAC. Amino acids: CARVPGLGQDTQY. The entire CDR3 is CARVPGLGQDTQYF.

On this clone: Gene names follow the mouse nomenclature. The observed sequence ends 1 residue before the CDR3 terminus, with the missing tail filled in from the germline J gene. Other nucleotide sequences in the sample specify the same CDR3. The V call is TRBV26, the J call TRBJ2-5; 7 bases fit TRBD1. Trimming took 6 bases from V and 0 from J; bases not matched to a gene: 3. CDR1 KGHPV and CDR2 FQNQEV come from the germline V gene (reference sequence). CDR3 length: 14 residues. The part of the CDR3 DNA that was read is TGTGCCAGCAGCCTACAGGGGAACCAAGACACCCAGTAC. This encodes CASSLQGNQDTQY. The complete CDR3 protein is CASSLQGNQDTQYF.

As regards this clone: Gene and germline names: mouse. The CDR3 protein is CASSRGGVNQDTQYF. The covered CDR3 bases are TGTGCCAGCTCCCGAGGGGGAGTTAACCAAGACACCCAGTAC. This chain uses TRBV12-2 with TRBJ2-5, with a tentative D call TRBD1 (6 bases). The read falls 1 residue short of the CDR3 end, and the missing part is taken from the germline J gene. The CDR3 consists of 15 residues. Germline V gene sequence: CDR1 SGHLS, CDR2 HYDKME. V was cut by 4 bases and J by 0 bases, with 13 bases left in between. Filled out from reference TRBV12-2 and TRBJ2-5, the complete variable domain reads NSGVVQSPRYIIKGKGERSILKCIPISGHLSVAWYQQTQGQELKFFIQHYDKMERDKGNLPSRFSVQQFDDYHSEMNMSALELEDSAVYFCASSRGGVNQDTQYFGPGTRLLVL.

In this sample, this clone turned up a few times. Gene names follow the mouse nomenclature. The sequenced fragment ends 1 residue before the CDR3 boundary, so the rest is inferred from the germline J gene. The rearrangement uses TRBV26 and TRBJ2-7; D gene uncertain. The V end lost 0 bases, the J end lost 7 bases, and 7 bases lay between the germline ends. Germline V gene data show CDR1 as KGHPV and CDR2 as FQNQEV (reference sequence). The CDR3 has 12 amino acids. The sequenced part of the CDR3 DNA is TGTGCCAGCAGTCTGTCCAGAGGGGAACAGTAC. Protein product: CASSLSRGEQY. Given in full, the CDR3 is CASSLSRGEQYF.

On this clone itself: The listed genes are named as in mouse. The CDR3 end is not reached by the read, which stops 1 residue before it; the germline J gene fills it in. The chain combines TRBV26 with TRBJ2-5; the D gene is possibly TRBD2 (6 bases). This CDR3 is built from 16 residues. Germline V gene data show CDR1 as KGHPV and CDR2 as FQNQEV (reference sequence). Trimming left V 2 bases short and J 0 bases short, with 12 bases between. The DNA read from the CDR3 is TGTGCCAGCAGTCTGGGGGACTTTTATAACCAAGACACCCAGTAC. This encodes CASSLGDFYNQDTQY. The complete CDR3 sequence is CASSLGDFYNQDTQYF.

This clone has only a few counts. The germline and genes are mouse ones. The covered CDR3 bases are TGTGCCAGCAGTCTAGAGGGGGCTGGAAATACGCTCTAT. It encodes CASSLEGAGNTLY. The CDR3 as a whole reads CASSLEGAGNTLYF. The chain uses TRBV26 and TRBJ1-3, with D possibly matching TRBD1 (6 bases). The read gets to within 1 residue of the CDR3 end, and the germline J gene fills in the rest. V shed 3 bases and J shed 2 bases, with 8 bases lying between them. Per the germline V gene, CDR1 is KGHPV and CDR2 is FQNQEV (reference sequence). This CDR3 is 14 amino acids long.

This clone has more than one count but fewer than ten. Germline and genes here are mouse. The read is 1 residue too short to cover the CDR3 end, so that end is filled in from the germline J gene. The chain uses TRBV1 and TRBJ2-1; TRBD1 might be the D (5 bases). The V gene lost 7 bases and the J gene lost 2 bases, with 9 bases spanning the gap. CDR1 and CDR2 (germline): NSQYPW, LRSPGD (reference sequence). CDR3 length equals 13 residues. The CDR3: CTCIDRYYAEQFF. The DNA read from the CDR3 is TGCACCTGCATCGACAGATACTATGCTGAGCAGTTC.

A remark on this clone: Germline and genes here are mouse. The DNA ends 1 residue before the CDR3 does, and the rest of the CDR3 is filled in from the germline J gene. J is TRBJ1-6 and V is TRBV19, with 10 bases lining up with TRBD1. TRBJ1-6 is identified as an open reading frame with a role that is uncertain. V lost 6 bases to trimming and J lost 4 bases; unmatched junction nucleotides: 4. This CDR3 is built from 15 residues. Germline V gene sequence: CDR1 FNHDT, CDR2 SITEND (reference sequence). CDR3 sequence reads: CASTPGQGYNSPLYF. The sequenced part of the CDR3 DNA is TGTGCCAGCACCCCGGGACAGGGGTATAATTCGCCCCTCTAC.

Points on this clone: Mouse gene names apply. The read ends 1 residue shy of where the CDR3 ends; the end is completed using the germline J gene. This chain links TRBV3 with TRBJ1-2; D might be TRBD1 (6 bases). Trimming took off 2 bases at V and 0 bases at J, with 10 bases between the two ends. CDR1 and CDR2 from the germline V gene are SNHLY and FYNGKV (reference sequence). The CDR3 length is 15 residues. The part of the CDR3 DNA that was read is TGTGCCAGCAGCTTAAAAGGGACAACAAACTCCGACTACACC. Translation: CASSLKGTTNSDYT. The whole CDR3 region reads CASSLKGTTNSDYTF.